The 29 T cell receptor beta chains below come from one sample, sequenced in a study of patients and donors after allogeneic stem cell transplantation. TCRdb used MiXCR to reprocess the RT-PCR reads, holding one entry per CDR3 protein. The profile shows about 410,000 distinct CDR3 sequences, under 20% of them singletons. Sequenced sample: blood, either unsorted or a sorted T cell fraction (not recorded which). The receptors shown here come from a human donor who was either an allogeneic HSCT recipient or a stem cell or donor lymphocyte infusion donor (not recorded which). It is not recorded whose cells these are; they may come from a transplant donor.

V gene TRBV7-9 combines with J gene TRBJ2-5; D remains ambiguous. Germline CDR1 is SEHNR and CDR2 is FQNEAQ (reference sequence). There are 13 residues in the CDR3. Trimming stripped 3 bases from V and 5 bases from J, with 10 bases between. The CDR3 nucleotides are TGTGCCAGCAGCTTGCCCGGGCCCGAGACCCAGTACTTC. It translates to CASSLPGPETQYF.

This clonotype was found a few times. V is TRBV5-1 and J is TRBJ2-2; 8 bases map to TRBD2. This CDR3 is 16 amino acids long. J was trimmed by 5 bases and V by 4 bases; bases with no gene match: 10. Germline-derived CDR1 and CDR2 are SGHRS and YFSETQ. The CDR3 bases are TGCGCCAGCAGCGTTCTTAGACTAGCGCAGACCGGGGAGCTGTTTTTT. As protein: CASSVLRLAQTGELFF.

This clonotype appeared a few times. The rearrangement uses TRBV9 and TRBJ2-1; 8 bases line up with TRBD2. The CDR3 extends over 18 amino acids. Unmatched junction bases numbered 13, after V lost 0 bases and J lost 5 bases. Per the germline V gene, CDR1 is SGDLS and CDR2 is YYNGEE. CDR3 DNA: TGTGCCAGCAGCGTAGGACTTGAGCGGGAGTGGTTTAACAATGAGCAGTTCTTC. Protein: CASSVGLEREWFNNEQFF.

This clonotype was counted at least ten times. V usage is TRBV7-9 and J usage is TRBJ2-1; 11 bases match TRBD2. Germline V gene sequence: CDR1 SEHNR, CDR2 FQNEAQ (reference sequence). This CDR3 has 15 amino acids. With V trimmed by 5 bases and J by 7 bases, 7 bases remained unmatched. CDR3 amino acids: CASSLLAGAGNEQFF. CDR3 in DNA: TGTGCCAGCAGCCTACTAGCGGGGGCCGGGAATGAGCAGTTCTTC.

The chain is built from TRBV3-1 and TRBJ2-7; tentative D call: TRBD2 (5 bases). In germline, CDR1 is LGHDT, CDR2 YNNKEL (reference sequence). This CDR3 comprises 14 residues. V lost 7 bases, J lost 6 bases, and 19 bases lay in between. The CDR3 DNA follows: TGTGCCAGCACCCTTAGTCCGGGGAGAGGCGAGCAGTACTTC. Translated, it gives CASTLSPGRGEQYF.

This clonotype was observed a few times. The CDR3 DNA follows: TGTGCCAGCAAGGGACAGGGCCTAGGCGGCTACACCTTC. It specifies CASKGQGLGGYTF. J is TRBJ1-2 and V is TRBV6-1, with 9 nucleotides matching TRBD1. Trimming at V came to 7 bases and at J to 8 bases, leaving 8 bases not matched to a gene. This CDR3 comprises 13 residues. Germline loops: CDR1 MNHNS, CDR2 SASEGT.

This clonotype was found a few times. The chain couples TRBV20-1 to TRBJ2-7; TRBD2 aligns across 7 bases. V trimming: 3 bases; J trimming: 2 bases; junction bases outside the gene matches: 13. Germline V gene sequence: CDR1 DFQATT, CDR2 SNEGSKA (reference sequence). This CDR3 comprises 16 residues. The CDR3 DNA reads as TGCAGTGCTAGTTTATCCCGGGGAGGGCCGGCCTACGAGCAGTACTTC. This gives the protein CSASLSRGGPAYEQYF.

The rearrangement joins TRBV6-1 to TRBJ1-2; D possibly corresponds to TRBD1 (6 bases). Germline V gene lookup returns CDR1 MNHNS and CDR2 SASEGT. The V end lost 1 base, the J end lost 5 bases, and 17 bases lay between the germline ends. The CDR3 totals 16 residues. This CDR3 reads CASSEGSGGSSYGYTF. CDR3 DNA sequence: TGTGCCAGCAGTGAAGGATCGGGGGGCAGCTCTTATGGCTACACCTTC.

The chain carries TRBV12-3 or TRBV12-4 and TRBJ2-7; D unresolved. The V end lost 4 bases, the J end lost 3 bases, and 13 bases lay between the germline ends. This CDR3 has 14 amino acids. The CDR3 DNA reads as TGTGCCAGCAGTTCCGGGTCCCGAGGCTACGAGCAGTACTTC. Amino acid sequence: CASSSGSRGYEQYF.

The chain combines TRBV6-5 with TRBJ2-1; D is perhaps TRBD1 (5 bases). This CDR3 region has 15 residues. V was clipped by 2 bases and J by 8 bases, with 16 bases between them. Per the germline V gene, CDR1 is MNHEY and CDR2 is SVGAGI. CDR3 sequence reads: CASSYTTQGAHEQFF. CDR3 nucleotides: TGTGCCAGCAGTTACACCACACAAGGGGCCCATGAGCAGTTCTTC.

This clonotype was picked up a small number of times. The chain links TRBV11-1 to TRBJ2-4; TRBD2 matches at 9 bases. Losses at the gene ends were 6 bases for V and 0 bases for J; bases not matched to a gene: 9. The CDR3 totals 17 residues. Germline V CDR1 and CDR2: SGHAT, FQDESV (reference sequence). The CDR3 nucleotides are TGTGCCAGCAGTTCCGGGACTAGCATTTTAGCCAAAAACATTCAGTACTTC. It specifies CASSSGTSILAKNIQYF.

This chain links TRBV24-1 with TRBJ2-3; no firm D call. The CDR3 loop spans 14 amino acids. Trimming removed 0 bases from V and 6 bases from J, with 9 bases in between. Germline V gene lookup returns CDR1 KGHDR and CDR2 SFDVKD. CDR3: CATSDLLGSDTQYF. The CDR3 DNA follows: TGTGCCACCAGTGATTTGCTGGGGTCGGATACGCAGTATTTT.

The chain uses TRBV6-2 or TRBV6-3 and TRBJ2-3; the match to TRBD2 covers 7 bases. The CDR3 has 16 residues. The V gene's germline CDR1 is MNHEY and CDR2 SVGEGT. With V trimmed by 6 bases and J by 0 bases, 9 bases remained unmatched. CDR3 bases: TGTGCCAGCAGCCTTAGGAGCGGGACGAGCACAGATACGCAGTATTTT. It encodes CASSLRSGTSTDTQYF.

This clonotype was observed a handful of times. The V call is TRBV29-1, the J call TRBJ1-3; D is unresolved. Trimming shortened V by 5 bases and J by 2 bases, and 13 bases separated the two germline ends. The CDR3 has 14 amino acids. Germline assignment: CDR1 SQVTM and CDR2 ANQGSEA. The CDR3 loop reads CSVLDFAPGNTIYF. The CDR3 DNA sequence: TGCAGCGTTCTCGACTTTGCCCCTGGAAACACCATATATTTT.

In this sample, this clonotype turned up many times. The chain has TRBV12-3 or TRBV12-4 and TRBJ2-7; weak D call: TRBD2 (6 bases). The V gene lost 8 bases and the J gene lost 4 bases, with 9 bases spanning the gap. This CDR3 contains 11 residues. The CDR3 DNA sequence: TGTGCCAGCCATCGGGGGTACGAGCAGTACTTC. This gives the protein CASHRGYEQYF.

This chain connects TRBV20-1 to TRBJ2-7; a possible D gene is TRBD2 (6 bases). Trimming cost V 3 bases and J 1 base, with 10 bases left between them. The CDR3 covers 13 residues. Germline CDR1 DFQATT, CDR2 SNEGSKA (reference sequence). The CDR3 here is CSARGGGSYEQYF. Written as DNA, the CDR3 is TGCAGTGCTAGGGGAGGCGGATCCTACGAGCAGTACTTC.

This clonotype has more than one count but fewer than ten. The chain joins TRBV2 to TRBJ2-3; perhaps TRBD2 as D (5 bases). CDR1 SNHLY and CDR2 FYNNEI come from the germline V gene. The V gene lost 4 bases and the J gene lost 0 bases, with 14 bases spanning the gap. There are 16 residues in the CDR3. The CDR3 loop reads CASSGRGSASTDTQYF. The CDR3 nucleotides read TGTGCCAGCAGTGGACGAGGGAGCGCTAGCACAGATACGCAGTATTTT.

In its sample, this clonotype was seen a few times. The DNA for the CDR3 is TGTGCCACTATTATTCGGAACACCGGGGAGCTGTTTTTT. It codes for CATIIRNTGELFF. This sequence joins TRBV12-3 or TRBV12-4 and TRBJ2-2; D not certain. The CDR3 totals 13 residues. Trimming cost V 10 bases and J 1 base, with 10 bases left between them.

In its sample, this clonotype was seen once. CDR3 amino acids: CASSFGLAGVRELFF. The CDR3 DNA is TGTGCCAGCAGTTTCGGACTAGCGGGAGTTCGGGAGCTGTTTTTT. This chain joins TRBV12-3 or TRBV12-4 and TRBJ2-2; 13 nucleotides match TRBD2. The CDR3 totals 15 residues. V shed 3 bases and J 9 bases; nucleotides not matched to a gene: 4.

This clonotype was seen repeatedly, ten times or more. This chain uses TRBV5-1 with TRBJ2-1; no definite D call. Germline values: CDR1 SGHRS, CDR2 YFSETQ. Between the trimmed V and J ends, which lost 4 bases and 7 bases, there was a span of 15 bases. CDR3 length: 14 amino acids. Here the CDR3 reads CASSLTLTGNEQFF. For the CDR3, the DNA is TGCGCCAGCAGCCTAACTTTAACTGGGAATGAGCAGTTCTTC.

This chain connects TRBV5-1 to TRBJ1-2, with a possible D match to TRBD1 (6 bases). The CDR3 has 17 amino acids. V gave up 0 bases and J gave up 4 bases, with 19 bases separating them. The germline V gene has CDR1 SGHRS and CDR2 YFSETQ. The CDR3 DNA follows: TGCGCCAGCAGCTTGGACGCCAGAATACAGGGTAGCTATGGCTACACCTTC. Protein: CASSLDARIQGSYGYTF.

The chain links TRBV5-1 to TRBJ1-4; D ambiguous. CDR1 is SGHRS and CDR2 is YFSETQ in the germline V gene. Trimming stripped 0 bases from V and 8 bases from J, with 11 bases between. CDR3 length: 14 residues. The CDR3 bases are TGCGCCAGCAGCTTGGATCGCGGGGTAGAAAAACTGTTTTTT. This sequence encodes CASSLDRGVEKLFF.

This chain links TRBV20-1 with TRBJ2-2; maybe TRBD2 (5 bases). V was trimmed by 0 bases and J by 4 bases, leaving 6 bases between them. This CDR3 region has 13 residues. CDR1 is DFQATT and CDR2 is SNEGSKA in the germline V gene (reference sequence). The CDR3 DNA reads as TGCAGTGCTAGAGACCTAGCCACCGGGGAGCTGTTTTTT. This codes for CSARDLATGELFF.

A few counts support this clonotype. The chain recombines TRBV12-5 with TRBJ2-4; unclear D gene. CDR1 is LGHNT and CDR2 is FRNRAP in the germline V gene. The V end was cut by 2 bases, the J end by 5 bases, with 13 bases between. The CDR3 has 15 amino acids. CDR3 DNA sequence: TGTGCTAGTGGTTTGTCTCGGCAGCTCCAAAACATTCAGTACTTC. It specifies CASGLSRQLQNIQYF.

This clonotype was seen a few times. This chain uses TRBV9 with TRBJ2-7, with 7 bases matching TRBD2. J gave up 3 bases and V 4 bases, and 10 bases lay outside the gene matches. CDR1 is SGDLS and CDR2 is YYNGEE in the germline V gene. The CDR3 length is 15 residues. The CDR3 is CASSPQWGGSYEQYF. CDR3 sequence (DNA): TGTGCCAGCAGCCCCCAATGGGGCGGGAGCTACGAGCAGTACTTC.

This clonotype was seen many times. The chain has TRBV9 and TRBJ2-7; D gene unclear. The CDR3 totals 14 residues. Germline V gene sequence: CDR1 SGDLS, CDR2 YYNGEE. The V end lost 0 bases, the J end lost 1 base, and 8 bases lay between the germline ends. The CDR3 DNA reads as TGTGCCAGCAGCGTAGCGGCAGCGTCCTACGAGCAGTACTTC. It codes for CASSVAAASYEQYF.

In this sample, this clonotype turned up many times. The chain's CDR3 is CASSQGSLGTDTQYF. Written as DNA, the CDR3 is TGCGCCAGCAGCCAAGGGTCTTTGGGCACAGATACGCAGTATTTT. J is TRBJ2-3 and V is TRBV4-3; no reliable D call. The CDR3 is 15 amino acids. Germline CDR1 is LGHNA and CDR2 is YSLEER. Trimming removed 1 base from V and 1 base from J, with 9 bases in between.

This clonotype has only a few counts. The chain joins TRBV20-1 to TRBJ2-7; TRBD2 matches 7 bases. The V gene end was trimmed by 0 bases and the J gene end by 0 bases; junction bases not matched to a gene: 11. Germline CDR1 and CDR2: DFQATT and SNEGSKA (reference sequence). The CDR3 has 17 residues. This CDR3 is CSARDQLAFLSSYEQYF. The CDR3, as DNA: TGCAGTGCTAGAGATCAACTAGCGTTCTTGAGCTCCTACGAGCAGTACTTC.

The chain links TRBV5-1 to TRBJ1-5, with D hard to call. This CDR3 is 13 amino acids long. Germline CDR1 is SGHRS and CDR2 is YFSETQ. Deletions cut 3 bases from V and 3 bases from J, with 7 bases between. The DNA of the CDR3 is TGCGCCAGCAGCTGGGCGTCCAATCAGCCCCAGCATTTT. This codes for CASSWASNQPQHF.